This entry features one TCR beta chain sequence. Donors were Caucasian adults residing in Nashville, Tennessee, USA. The sample belongs to a study of shared clonotypes between healthy human individuals. Each subset's genomic DNA was split evenly across several immunoSEQ plates. Sequencing used immunoSEQ multiplex PCR; TCRdb keeps in-frame clones, though not all of them. The data show around 500,000 clones, roughly 83% seen once. This sequence originates from a woman between 40 and 55 years old in good health. Some clones in this sample may be carry-over from other donors' samples. The sample comprised PBMCs.

The CDR3 region is CASSSTGSEKLFF. CDR3 bases: TGTGCCAGTAGTTCAACAGGAAGTGAAAAACTGTTTTTT. The gene calls are TRBV19 and TRBJ1-4, with D possibly being TRBD1 (5 bases). The length of the CDR3 is 13 residues. CDR1 and CDR2 from the germline V gene are LNHDA and SQIVND (reference sequence). V lost 5 bases, J lost 7 bases, and 11 bases lay in between.